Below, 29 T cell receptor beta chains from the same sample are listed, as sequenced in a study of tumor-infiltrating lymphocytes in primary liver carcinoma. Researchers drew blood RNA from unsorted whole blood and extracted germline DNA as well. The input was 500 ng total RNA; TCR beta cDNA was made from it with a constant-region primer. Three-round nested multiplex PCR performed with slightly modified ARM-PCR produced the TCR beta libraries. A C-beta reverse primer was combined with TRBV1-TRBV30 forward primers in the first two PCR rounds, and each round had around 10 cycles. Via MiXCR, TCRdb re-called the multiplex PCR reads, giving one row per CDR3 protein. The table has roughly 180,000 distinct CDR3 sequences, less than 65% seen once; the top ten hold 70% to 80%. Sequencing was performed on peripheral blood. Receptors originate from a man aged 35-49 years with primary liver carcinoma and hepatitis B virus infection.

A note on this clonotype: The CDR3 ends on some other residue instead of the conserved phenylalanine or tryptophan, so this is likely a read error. CDR3 nucleotide sequence: TGTGCCAGCAGCCCCCAGGAAGAGACCCAGTACCTC. Translating gives CASSPQEETQYL. The rearrangement links TRBV11-2 to TRBJ2-5; D not certain. Trimming pared 5 bases from V and 3 bases from J, leaving 7 bases between. This CDR3 contains 12 residues. Germline V gene sequence: CDR1 SGHAT, CDR2 FQNNGV.

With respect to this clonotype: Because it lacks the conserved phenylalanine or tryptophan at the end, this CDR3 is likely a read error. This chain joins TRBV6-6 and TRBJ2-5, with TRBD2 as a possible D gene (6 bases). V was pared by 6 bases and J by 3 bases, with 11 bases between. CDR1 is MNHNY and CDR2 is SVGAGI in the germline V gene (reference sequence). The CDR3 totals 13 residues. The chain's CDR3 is CASRVPSEETQYI. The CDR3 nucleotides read TGTGCCAGCAGGGTTCCTAGCGAAGAGACCCAGTACATC.

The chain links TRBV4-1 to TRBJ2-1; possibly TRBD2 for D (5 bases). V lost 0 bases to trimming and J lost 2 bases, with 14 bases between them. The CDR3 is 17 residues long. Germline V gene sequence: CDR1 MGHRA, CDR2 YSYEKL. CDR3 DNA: TGCGCCAGCAGCCAAGATCTAGTCCGAGGGCCCTACAATGAGCAGTTCTTC. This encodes CASSQDLVRGPYNEQFF.

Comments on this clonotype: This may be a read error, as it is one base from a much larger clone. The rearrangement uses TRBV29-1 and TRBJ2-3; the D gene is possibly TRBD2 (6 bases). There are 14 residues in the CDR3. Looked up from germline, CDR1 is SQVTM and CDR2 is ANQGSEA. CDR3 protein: CSVDGGRGTNTQYF. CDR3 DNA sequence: TGCAGCGTTGACGGGGGTAGGGGCACAAATACGCAGTATTTT.

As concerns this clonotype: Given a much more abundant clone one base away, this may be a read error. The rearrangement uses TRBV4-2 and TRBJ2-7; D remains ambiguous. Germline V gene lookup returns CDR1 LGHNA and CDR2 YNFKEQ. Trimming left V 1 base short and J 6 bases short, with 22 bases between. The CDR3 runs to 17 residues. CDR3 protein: CASSQAGFPRWSGEQYF. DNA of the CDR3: TGTGCCAGCAGCCAAGCAGGTTTCCCCCGGTGGTCTGGCGAGCAGTACTTC.

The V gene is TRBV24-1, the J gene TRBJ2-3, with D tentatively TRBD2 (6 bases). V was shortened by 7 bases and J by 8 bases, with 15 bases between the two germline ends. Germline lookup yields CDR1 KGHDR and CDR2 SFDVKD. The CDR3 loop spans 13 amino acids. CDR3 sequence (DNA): TGTGCCACCAGAGCCCTCGGGAGTGGTACGCAGTATTTT. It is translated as CATRALGSGTQYF.

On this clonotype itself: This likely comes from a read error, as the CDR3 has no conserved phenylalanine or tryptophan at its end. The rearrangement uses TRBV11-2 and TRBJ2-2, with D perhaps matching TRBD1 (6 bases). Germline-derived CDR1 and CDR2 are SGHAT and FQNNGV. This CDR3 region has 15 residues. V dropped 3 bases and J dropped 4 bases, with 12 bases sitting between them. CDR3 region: CASSLSRGSTGELFS. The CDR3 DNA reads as TGTGCCAGCAGCTTGTCCAGGGGAAGCACCGGGGAGCTGTTTTCT.

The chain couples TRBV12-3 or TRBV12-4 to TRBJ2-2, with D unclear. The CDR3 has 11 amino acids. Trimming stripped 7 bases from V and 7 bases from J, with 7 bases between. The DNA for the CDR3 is TGTGCCAGCACGCGTATCGGGGAGCTGTTTTTT. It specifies CASTRIGELFF.

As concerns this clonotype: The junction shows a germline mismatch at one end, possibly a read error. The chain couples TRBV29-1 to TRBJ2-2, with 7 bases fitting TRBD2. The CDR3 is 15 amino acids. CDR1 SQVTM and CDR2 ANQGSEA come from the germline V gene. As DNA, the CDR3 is TGCAGCGTTGAAGACGCCGCGGGAGCCCCCGCGAAGCTGTTTTTC. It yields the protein CSVEDAAGAPAKLFF.

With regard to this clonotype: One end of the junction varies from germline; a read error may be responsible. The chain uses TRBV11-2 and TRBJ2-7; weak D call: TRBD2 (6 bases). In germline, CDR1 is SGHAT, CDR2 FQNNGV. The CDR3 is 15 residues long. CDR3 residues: CTSSWSGTCLREQYF. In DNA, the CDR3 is TGTACCAGCAGCTGGTCCGGGACTTGTTTGAGGGAGCAGTACTTC.

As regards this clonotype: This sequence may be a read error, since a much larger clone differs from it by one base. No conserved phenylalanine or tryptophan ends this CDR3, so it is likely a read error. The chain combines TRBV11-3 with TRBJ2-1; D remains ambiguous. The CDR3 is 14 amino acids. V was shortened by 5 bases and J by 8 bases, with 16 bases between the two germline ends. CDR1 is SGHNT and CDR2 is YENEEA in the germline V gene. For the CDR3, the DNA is TGTGCCAGCAGCCCGGGCCCCGGTGCGGATGAGCAGTTCATC. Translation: CASSPGPGADEQFI.

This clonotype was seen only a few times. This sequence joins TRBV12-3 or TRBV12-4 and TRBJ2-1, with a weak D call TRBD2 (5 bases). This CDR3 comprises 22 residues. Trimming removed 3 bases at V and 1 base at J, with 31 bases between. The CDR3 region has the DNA TGTGCCAGCAGTTTCATAGTCCCGGAGAAATCGGGAAAAGGGAAGTCCTACAATGAGCAGTTCTTC. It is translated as CASSFIVPEKSGKGKSYNEQFF.

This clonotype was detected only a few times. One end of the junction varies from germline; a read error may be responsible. The CDR3 loop reads CASSHIWGPSTDTQYF. In DNA, the CDR3 is TGCGCCAGCAGCCATATCTGGGGACCAAGCACTGATACGCAGTATTTT. The chain is built from TRBV4-1 and TRBJ2-3, with D possibly called TRBD1 or TRBD2 (5 bases each). The CDR3 runs to 16 residues. The germline CDR1 and CDR2 sequences are MGHRA and YSYEKL.

The CDR3 loop is CASSEGLTKDTEAFF. Written as DNA, the CDR3 is TGTGCCAGTAGCGAGGGACTTACCAAAGACACTGAAGCTTTCTTT. The J gene is TRBJ1-1, the V gene TRBV21-1. TRBV21-1 is noted as a pseudogene. There are 15 residues in the CDR3.

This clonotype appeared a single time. CDR3 in DNA: TGTGCCATCTGCCAGACTAGCGTGTACAATGAGCAGTTCTTC. Translation: CAICQTSVYNEQFF. The V gene is TRBV11-2, the J gene TRBJ2-1, with 8 bases fitting TRBD2. CDR3 length: 14 residues. Germline V lookup: CDR1 SGHAT, CDR2 FQNNGV. After removal of 10 bases from V and 4 bases from J, the junction contained 9 bases not matched to a gene.

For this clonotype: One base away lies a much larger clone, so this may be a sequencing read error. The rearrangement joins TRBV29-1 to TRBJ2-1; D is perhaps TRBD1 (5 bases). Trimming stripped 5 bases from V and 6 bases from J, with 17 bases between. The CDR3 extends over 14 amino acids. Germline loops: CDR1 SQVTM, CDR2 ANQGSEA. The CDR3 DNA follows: TGCAGCGTTCCGACAAGGGGCGCTTTCAATGAGCAGTTCTTC. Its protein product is CSVPTRGAFNEQFF.

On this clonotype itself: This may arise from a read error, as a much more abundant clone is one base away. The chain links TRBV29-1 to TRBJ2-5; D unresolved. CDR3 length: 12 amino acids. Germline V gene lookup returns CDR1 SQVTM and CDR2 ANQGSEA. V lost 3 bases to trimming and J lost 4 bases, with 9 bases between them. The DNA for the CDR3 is TGCAGCGTTGAGTCAGTCCGAGAGACCCAGTACTTC. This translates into CSVESVRETQYF.

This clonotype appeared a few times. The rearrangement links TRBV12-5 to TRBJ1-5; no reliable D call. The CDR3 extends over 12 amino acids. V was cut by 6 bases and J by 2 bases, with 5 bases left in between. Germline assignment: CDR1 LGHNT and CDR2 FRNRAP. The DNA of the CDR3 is TGTGCTAGTGGGGCAGGCAATCAGCCCCAGCATTTT. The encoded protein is CASGAGNQPQHF.

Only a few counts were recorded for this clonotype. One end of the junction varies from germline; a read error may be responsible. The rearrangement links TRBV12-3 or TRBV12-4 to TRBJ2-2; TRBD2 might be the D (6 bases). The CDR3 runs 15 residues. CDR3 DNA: TGTGCCAGCAGTTTAGGGGGGGTCCACACCGGGGACCTGTTTTTT. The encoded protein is CASSLGGVHTGDLFF.

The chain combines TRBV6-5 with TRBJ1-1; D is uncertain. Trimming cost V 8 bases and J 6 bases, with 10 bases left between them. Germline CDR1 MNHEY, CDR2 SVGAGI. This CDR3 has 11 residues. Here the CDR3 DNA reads TGTGCCAGCGGGAGGCCGCCTGAAGCTTTCTTT. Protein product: CASGRPPEAFF.

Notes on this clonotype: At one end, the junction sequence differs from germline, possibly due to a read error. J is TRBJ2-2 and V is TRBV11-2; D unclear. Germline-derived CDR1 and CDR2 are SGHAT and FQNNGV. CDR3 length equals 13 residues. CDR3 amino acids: CARTRQHTGELFF. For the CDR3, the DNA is TGTGCCAGAACGAGACAACACACCGGAGAGCTGTTTTTT.

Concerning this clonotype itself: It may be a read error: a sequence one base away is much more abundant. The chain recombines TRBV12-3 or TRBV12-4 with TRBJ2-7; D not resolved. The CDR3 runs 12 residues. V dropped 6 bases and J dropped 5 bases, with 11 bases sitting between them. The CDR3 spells CASSKGFHEQYF. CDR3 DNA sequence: TGTGCCAGCAGCAAAGGGTTCCACGAGCAGTACTTC.

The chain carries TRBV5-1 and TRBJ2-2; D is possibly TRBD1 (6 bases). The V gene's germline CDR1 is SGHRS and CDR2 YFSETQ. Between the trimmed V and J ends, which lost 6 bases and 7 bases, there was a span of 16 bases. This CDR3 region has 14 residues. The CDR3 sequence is CASNTGTAGGELFF. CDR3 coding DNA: TGCGCCAGCAACACAGGGACGGCCGGCGGGGAGCTGTTTTTT.

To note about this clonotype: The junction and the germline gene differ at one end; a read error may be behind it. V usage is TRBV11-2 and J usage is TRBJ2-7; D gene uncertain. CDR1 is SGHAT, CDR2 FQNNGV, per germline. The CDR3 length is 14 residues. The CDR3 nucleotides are TGTGCAAGCAACTTAACCGACGGAGCCTACAGGCAGTACTTC. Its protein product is CASNLTDGAYRQYF.

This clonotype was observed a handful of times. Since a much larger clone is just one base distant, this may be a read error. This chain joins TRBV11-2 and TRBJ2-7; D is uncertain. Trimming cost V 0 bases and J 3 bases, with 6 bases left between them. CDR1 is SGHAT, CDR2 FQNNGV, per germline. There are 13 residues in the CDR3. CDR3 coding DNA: TGTGCCAGCAGCTTAGAAAGTATCTACGAGCAGTACTTC. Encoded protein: CASSLESIYEQYF.

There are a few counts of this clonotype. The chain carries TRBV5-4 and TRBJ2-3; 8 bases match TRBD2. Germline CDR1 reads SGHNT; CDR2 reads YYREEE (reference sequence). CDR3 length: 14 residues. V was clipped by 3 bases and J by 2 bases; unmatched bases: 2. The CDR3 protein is CASSWTSYTDTQYF. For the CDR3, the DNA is TGTGCCAGCAGCTGGACTAGCTACACAGATACGCAGTATTTT.

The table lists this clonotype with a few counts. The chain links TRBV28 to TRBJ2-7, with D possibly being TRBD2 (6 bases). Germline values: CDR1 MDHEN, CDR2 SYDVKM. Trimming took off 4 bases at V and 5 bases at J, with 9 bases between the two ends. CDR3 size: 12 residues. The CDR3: CASSSTRNEQYF. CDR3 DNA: TGTGCCAGCAGTTCGACTAGGAACGAGCAGTACTTC.

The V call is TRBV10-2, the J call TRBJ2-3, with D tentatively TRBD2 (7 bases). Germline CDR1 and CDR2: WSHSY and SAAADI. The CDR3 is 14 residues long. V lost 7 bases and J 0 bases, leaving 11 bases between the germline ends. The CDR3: CASKGGGSTDTQYF. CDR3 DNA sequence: TGCGCCAGCAAGGGGGGAGGGAGCACAGATACGCAGTATTTT.

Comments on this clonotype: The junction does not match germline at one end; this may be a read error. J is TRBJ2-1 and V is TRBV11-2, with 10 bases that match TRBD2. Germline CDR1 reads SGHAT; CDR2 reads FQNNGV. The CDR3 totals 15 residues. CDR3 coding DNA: TGTACCAGCGGCTATACTAGCGGGGCTTACAATGGGCAGTTCTTC. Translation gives CTSGYTSGAYNGQFF.